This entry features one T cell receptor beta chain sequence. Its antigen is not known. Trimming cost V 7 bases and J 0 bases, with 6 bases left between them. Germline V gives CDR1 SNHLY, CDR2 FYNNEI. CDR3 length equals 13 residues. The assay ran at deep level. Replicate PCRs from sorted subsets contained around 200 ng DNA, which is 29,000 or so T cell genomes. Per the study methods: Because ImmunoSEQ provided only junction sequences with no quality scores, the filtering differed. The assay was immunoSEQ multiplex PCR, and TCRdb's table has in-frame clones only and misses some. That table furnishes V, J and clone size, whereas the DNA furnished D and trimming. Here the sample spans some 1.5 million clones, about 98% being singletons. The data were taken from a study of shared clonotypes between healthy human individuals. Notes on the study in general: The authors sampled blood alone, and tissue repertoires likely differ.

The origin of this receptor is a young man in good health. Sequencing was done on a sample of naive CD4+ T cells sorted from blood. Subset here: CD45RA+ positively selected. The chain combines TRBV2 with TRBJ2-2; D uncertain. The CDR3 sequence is CASNTANTGELFF. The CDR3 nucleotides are TGTGCCAGCAATACGGCGAACACCGGGGAGCTGTTTTTT.